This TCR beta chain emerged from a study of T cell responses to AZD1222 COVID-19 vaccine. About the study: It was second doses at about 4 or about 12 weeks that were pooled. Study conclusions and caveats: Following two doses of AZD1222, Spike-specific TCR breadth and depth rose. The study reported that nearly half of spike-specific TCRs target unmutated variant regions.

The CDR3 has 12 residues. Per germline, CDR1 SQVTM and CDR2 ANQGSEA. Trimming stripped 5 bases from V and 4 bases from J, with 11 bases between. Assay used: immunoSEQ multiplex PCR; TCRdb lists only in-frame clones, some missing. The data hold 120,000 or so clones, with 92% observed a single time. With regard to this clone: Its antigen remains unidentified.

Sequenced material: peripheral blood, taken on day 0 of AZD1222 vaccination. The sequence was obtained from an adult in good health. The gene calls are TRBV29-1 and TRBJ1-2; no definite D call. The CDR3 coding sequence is TGCAGCGTTCATATAGGTGGCTATGGCTACACCTTC. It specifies CSVHIGGYGYTF.